These T cell receptor beta chains were read from a single sample in a study of CD8+CD57+ T cells in acquired aplastic anemia. TCRdb reprocessed the reads with MiXCR, giving one entry per CDR3 protein. The sample comprises some 410,000 distinct CDR3 sequences, about two thirds of which are singletons, and approximately 3.8% rests with the top ten. Material for sequencing was sorted CD4+, CD8+, or CD8+CD57+ T cells (not recorded which) from PBMCs. Every receptor here comes from a human donor in good health, serving as a control. Both conserved end residues are part of each CDR3. Each record gives: V gene, J gene, clone size, D gene, CDR3 protein, CDR3 DNA. The D gene is left open where the match is weak. Size values are once, few and many counts, or a class for expanded clones, and some rows have none.

TRBV29-1	TRBJ2-5	few	-	CSVEFSGAETQYF	TGCAGCGTTGAATTCTCGGGAGCTGAGACCCAGTACTTC
TRBV11-2	TRBJ2-5	-	TRBD2	CASSAGGTQTQYF	TGTGCCAGCAGCGCGGGAGGCACTCAGACCCAGTACTTC
TRBV7-3	TRBJ2-3	few	-	CASSSPGGLLTDTQYF	TGTGCCAGCAGCTCCCCAGGGGGGCTACTCACAGATACGCAGTATTTT
TRBV19	TRBJ2-3	few	-	CASMGGGTFTDTQYF	TGTGCCAGTATGGGCGGGGGCACTTTCACAGATACGCAGTATTTT
TRBV7-7	TRBJ2-1	many	-	CASSLALGSLYNEQFF	TGTGCCAGCAGCTTAGCACTGGGGTCCCTCTACAATGAGCAGTTCTTC
TRBV27	TRBJ2-6	-	TRBD1	CASSRQGDRGLSGANVLTF	TGTGCCAGCAGTAGACAAGGGGACAGGGGTCTCTCTGGGGCCAACGTCCTGACTTTC
TRBV5-1	TRBJ2-2	many	TRBD1	CASSMKQGTGELFF	TGCGCCAGCAGCATGAAACAGGGGACCGGGGAGCTGTTTTTT
TRBV4-3	TRBJ1-1	many	-	CASSQVRMGNTEAFF	TGCGCCAGCAGCCAAGTTAGGATGGGGAACACTGAAGCTTTCTTT
TRBV7-2	TRBJ2-1	-	TRBD2	CASSLEGTSGGANEQFF	TGTGCCAGCAGCTTAGAGGGTACTAGCGGGGGGGCAAATGAGCAGTTCTTC
TRBV7-9	TRBJ2-2	many	-	CASSFYRQKNTGELFF	TGTGCCAGCAGCTTTTACCGGCAGAAGAACACCGGGGAGCTGTTTTTT
TRBV12-3/TRBV12-4	TRBJ1-5	-	-	CASSFGGQHQPQHF	TGTGCCAGCAGTTTCGGGGGTCAGCATCAGCCCCAGCATTTT
TRBV5-5	TRBJ2-3	-	TRBD2	CASSQDLSGGTDTQYF	TGCGCCAGCAGCCAAGATTTGAGCGGGGGCACAGATACGCAGTATTTT
TRBV11-1	TRBJ1-1	-	TRBD1	CASSLVRGNTEADRGPRPF	TGTGCCAGCAGCTTGGTCAGGGGGAACACTGAAGCTGACAGGGGCCCTCGCCCTTTT
TRBV19	TRBJ1-4	-	-	CASSISRAGSEKLFF	TGTGCCAGTAGTATCTCAAGGGCGGGGTCTGAAAAACTGTTTTTT
TRBV12-5	TRBJ1-1	once	-	CASGFNLNTEAFF	TGTGCTAGTGGTTTTAACTTGAACACTGAAGCTTTCTTT
TRBV12-3/TRBV12-4	TRBJ1-2	-	-	CASRSLFYGYTF	TGTGCCAGCAGATCTTTATTCTATGGCTACACCTTC
TRBV11-1	TRBJ2-5	-	-	CASMIDFSKETQYF	TGTGCCAGCATGATAGACTTTAGCAAAGAGACCCAGTACTTC
TRBV13	TRBJ1-1	-	-	CASSGARGVTVNTEAFF	TGTGCCAGCAGCGGGGCACGGGGGGTGACGGTGAACACTGAAGCTTTCTTT
TRBV20-1	TRBJ1-2	-	TRBD1	CSANTGGRDANYGYTF	TGCAGTGCGAACACAGGGGGCAGGGACGCTAACTATGGCTACACCTTC
TRBV10-2	TRBJ2-1	-	TRBD2	CASSPGLAGGGDEQFF	TGCGCCAGCAGTCCGGGACTAGCGGGGGGTGGGGATGAGCAGTTCTTC
TRBV15	TRBJ2-2	-	-	CATSRGGAGRGELFF	TGTGCCACCAGCAGAGGTGGGGCAGGGCGCGGGGAACTGTTTTTT
TRBV2	TRBJ2-6	-	-	CASSEQLSGANVLTF	TGTGCCAGCAGCGAACAGCTTTCTGGGGCCAACGTCCTGACTTTC
TRBV7-7	TRBJ2-6	-	-	CASSMMRPEQYFGTF	-
TRBV28	TRBJ1-3	-	-	CASSFKSENTIYF	TGTGCCAGCAGTTTTAAAAGTGAGAACACCATATATTTT
TRBV19	TRBJ1-1	many	-	CASSIPGPNTEAFF	TGTGCCAGTAGTATACCAGGCCCTAACACTGAAGCTTTCTTT
TRBV7-2	TRBJ2-2	many	-	CASSLISAGELFF	TGTGCCAGCAGCTTAATTTCGGCCGGGGAGCTGTTTTTT
TRBV7-2	TRBJ2-3	-	-	CASSLGLVGPSPLQYF	TGTGCCAGCAGTTTAGGGCTTGTCGGGCCATCACCCCTGCAGTATTTT
TRBV20-1	TRBJ1-5	-	TRBD1	CSARTVGQGKPQHF	TGCAGTGCTAGGACCGTGGGACAGGGAAAGCCCCAGCATTTT
TRBV12-3/TRBV12-4	TRBJ2-7	many	-	CASSLVRSRRSREQYF	TGTGCCAGCAGTTTAGTCAGAAGTAGAAGGAGCCGCGAGCAGTACTTC
TRBV11-3	TRBJ2-1	many	TRBD1	CASSLSAGQGRDNEQFF	TGTGCCAGCAGCTTATCGGCGGGACAGGGTAGGGACAATGAGCAGTTCTTC
TRBV5-4	TRBJ2-1	-	-	CASSLGFAGSSEQFF	TGTGCCAGCAGCTTAGGGTTCGCGGGGTCGAGTGAGCAGTTCTTC
TRBV5-4	TRBJ1-2	-	TRBD1	CASSLARGQGYTF	TGTGCCAGCAGCTTGGCGAGGGGGCAAGGCTACACCTTC
TRBV2	TRBJ1-2	many	-	CASSVEQFYGYTF	TGTGCCAGCAGTGTCGAACAGTTTTATGGCTACACCTTC
TRBV7-2	TRBJ2-7	-	-	CASSLGRYEQCF	TGTGCCAGCAGTTTAGGCAGGTACGAGCAGTGCTTC
TRBV5-1	TRBJ2-7	-	TRBD2	CASGGGYEEYF	TGCGCCAGCGGCGGGGGGTACGAGGAGTACTTC
TRBV19	TRBJ1-1	-	TRBD1	CSARAGTGTRFTEAFF	TGCAGTGCTAGGGCCGGGACAGGGACTAGGTTCACTGAAGCTTTCTTT
TRBV12-5	TRBJ1-2	once	-	CASSPGGDIYGYTF	TGTGCCAGCAGCCCGGGAGGGGACATCTATGGCTACACCTTC
TRBV7-2	TRBJ2-7	-	-	CASSSAWGETQYFF	TGTGCCAGCAGCTCGGCCTGGGGGGAGACCCAGTACTTCTTC
TRBV7-2	TRBJ2-1	many	-	CASRSTSSYNEQFF	TGTGCCAGCAGATCGACGAGCTCCTACAATGAGCAGTTCTTC
TRBV9	TRBJ2-6	-	TRBD2	CASSVSGLVLTF	TGTGCCAGCAGCGTGTCGGGACTAGTCCTGACTTTC
TRBV2	TRBJ1-6	-	-	CASSPGAQSPLHF	TGTGCCAGCAGTCCGGGGGCCCAATCACCCCTCCACTTT
TRBV30	TRBJ1-5	-	-	CAWSAPGGDLSNQPQHF	TGTGCCTGGAGTGCGCCGGGGGGGGACCTTAGCAATCAGCCCCAGCATTTT
TRBV12-3/TRBV12-4	TRBJ1-1	-	TRBD1	CASSSWDRGNTEAFF	TGTGCCAGCAGTTCCTGGGACAGGGGGAACACTGAAGCTTTCTTT
TRBV20-1	TRBJ2-5	-	-	CSARGGAWETQYF	TGCAGTGCTAGGGGGGGGGCGTGGGAGACCCAGTACTTC
TRBV6-1	TRBJ1-6	-	-	CASSEAWTAYNSPLHF	TGTGCCAGCAGTGAAGCCTGGACGGCGTACAATTCACCCCTCCACTTT
TRBV9	TRBJ1-2	once	-	CASSVMDMGGHEF	TGTGCCAGCAGCGTAATGGACATGGGGGGACATGAGTTC
TRBV2	TRBJ1-2	-	-	CASSDNYGYTF	TGTGCCAGCAGTGACAACTATGGCTACACCTTC
TRBV7-2	TRBJ1-6	many	-	CASSPSGLYNSPLHF	TGTGCCAGCAGCCCATCAGGATTATATAATTCACCCCTCCACTTT
TRBV12-3/TRBV12-4	TRBJ1-6	-	-	CASGLRGRDSPLHF	TGTGCCAGTGGTTTACGGGGACGGGACTCACCCCTCCACTTT
TRBV2	TRBJ1-4	many	TRBD1	CASKTGQVGEKLFF	TGTGCCAGCAAGACGGGACAGGTGGGGGAAAAACTGTTTTTT
TRBV7-9	TRBJ1-2	-	-	CASSLGRGAAQPGGYTF	TGTGCCAGCAGCTTAGGGCGTGGAGCCGCTCAGCCCGGTGGCTACACCTTC
TRBV7-3	TRBJ2-1	many	TRBD2	CASSLSSGGAGNEQFF	TGTGCCAGCAGCTTATCTAGCGGGGGGGCGGGTAATGAGCAGTTCTTC
TRBV4-3	TRBJ2-5	-	TRBD1	CASSPRTGQETQCF	TGCGCCAGCAGCCCCCGGACAGGACAAGAGACCCAGTGCTTC
TRBV7-6	TRBJ1-6	-	-	CASSPRQLSPLHF	TGTGCCAGCAGCCCTCGACAGTTATCACCCCTCCACTTT
TRBV6-1	TRBJ2-4	-	-	CASSSGPKNIQYF	TGTGCCAGCAGTAGCGGCCCCAAAAACATTCAGTACTTC
TRBV25-1	TRBJ2-1	once	-	CASSEPGSSPNAQFF	TGTGCCAGCAGTGAGCCAGGGTCTTCTCCCAATGCGCAGTTCTTC
TRBV20-1	TRBJ2-1	-	-	CSARDLGGEDNEQFF	TGCAGTGCTAGAGATTTGGGAGGTGAAGACAATGAGCAGTTCTTC
TRBV13	TRBJ2-7	many	TRBD2	CASSLGGTSGSYEQYF	TGTGCCAGCAGCTTAGGAGGGACTAGCGGATCCTACGAGCAGTACTTC
TRBV20-1	TRBJ2-5	once	TRBD1	CSANWGTGGAWETQYF	TGCAGTGCTAACTGGGGGACAGGGGGGGCTTGGGAGACCCAGTACTTC
TRBV19	TRBJ1-5	-	-	CASSIGGSGAKEELSNQPQHF	TGTGCCAGTAGTATCGGCGGCTCTGGGGCCAAGGAGGAGTTGAGCAATCAGCCCCAGCATTTT